These 6 T cell receptor beta chains came from one sample sequenced in a study of CD8+CD57+ T cells in acquired aplastic anemia. Researchers used genomic DNA as the template to profile TCR beta VDJ and CDR3. TCRdb called the reads again in MiXCR, with one record for every CDR3 protein. The sample has around 170,000 distinct CDR3 sequences, under 75% seen once; the top ten hold 35% to 50%. The sample comprised sorted CD4+, CD8+, or CD8+CD57+ T cells (not recorded which) from PBMCs. These receptor sequences come from a human donor in good health.

V gene TRBV10-3 combines with J gene TRBJ1-4; D not certain. Trimming stripped 2 bases from V and 8 bases from J, with 9 bases between. Germline lookup yields CDR1 ENHRY and CDR2 SYGVKD. The CDR3 totals 13 residues. CDR3: CAISEMQEEKLFF. The CDR3 coding sequence is TGTGCCATCAGTGAGATGCAGGAAGAAAAACTGTTTTTT.

The V gene is TRBV13, the J gene TRBJ2-7, with TRBD1 matching over 8 bases. Germline trimming cut 5 bases from V and 2 bases from J; bases unmatched to any gene: 8. The germline V gene encodes CDR1 PRHDT and CDR2 FYEKMQ (reference sequence). CDR3 size: 15 residues. For the CDR3, the DNA is TGTGCCAGCAGCCTAAGGGGACAGGCAACCTACGAGCAGTACTTC. It is translated as CASSLRGQATYEQYF.

This chain joins TRBV2 and TRBJ1-5; possible D gene TRBD1, 6 bases. The CDR3 is 12 amino acids. V lost 6 bases, J lost 5 bases, and 8 bases lay in between. Germline assignment: CDR1 SNHLY and CDR2 FYNNEI. This CDR3 reads CASRPGDQPQHF. DNA of the CDR3: TGTGCCAGCAGACCAGGGGATCAGCCCCAGCATTTT.

The rearrangement links TRBV3-1 to TRBJ2-7; D is unresolved. CDR1 and CDR2 from the germline V gene are LGHDT and YNNKEL (reference sequence). The CDR3 has 12 residues. V dropped 4 bases and J dropped 6 bases, with 10 bases sitting between them. The CDR3 DNA reads TGTGCCAGCAGCCGAAGCGAAGTCGAGCAGTACTTC. This encodes CASSRSEVEQYF.

The rearrangement joins TRBV25-1 to TRBJ2-1; TRBD2 matches at 13 bases. CDR3 size: 14 residues. Germline CDR1 reads MGHDK; CDR2 reads SYGVNS. V gave up 7 bases and J gave up 11 bases; unmatched junction bases: 8. CDR3 sequence reads: CASNGLAGVDKQFF. As DNA, the CDR3 is TGTGCCAGCAATGGACTAGCGGGAGTCGATAAGCAGTTCTTC.

The chain uses TRBV6-4 and TRBJ2-7; a possible D gene is TRBD1 (6 bases). V was pared by 4 bases and J by 2 bases, with 12 bases between. This CDR3 has 14 amino acids. CDR1 and CDR2 from the germline V gene are MRHNA and SNTAGT. In DNA form, the CDR3 reads TGTGCCAGCAGTGTTTCGAACAGGGCCTACGAGCAGTACTTC. Translating it yields CASSVSNRAYEQYF.